This TCR beta chain was documented in a study of blood T cell repertoires in COVID-19. Study information: Acute-phase and convalescent COVID-19 samples originated in the United States, Italy and Spain. The cDNA or gDNA used as material had been derived from T cells, B-cell-depleted T cells, or PBMCs.

The study drew participants aged about 18 to 90 years from roughly 25 US areas. The CDR3 has 16 amino acids. V gave up 5 bases and J gave up 4 bases; unmatched junction bases: 11. Germline V gives CDR1 SGHAT, CDR2 FQNNGV. In the authors' workflow: It was from reference gene primer amplification that nucleated cell counts were estimated. Data came from immunoSEQ multiplex PCR; TCRdb stores just in-frame clones and leaves some out. That table gives V, J and clone size, and the DNA gave D and trimming. The sample gives 300,000 to 400,000 clones, approximately 90% of which show up once; 1.2% is in the top ten.

The receptor was derived from a woman aged 18-35 years who had recovered from COVID-19. Specimen: PBMCs or T cells enriched from blood (not recorded which). This rearrangement joins TRBV11-2 to TRBJ2-1, with TRBD1 matching 7 bases. CDR3 in amino acids: CASSPQAGGPYNEQFF. CDR3 in DNA: TGTGCCAGCAGCCCCCAGGCAGGGGGACCTTACAATGAGCAGTTCTTC.